This TCR beta chain was captured by sequencing in a study of shared clonotypes between healthy human individuals. The study's findings and limits: Shared clonotypes: 4.5% to 6% naive CD4, roughly 4% naive CD8, around 2.2% memory CD4, more than 0.3% memory CD8.

A word on this clone: Its antigen is unknown. Distinct nucleotide sequences in the sample also encode this CDR3.

V shed 5 bases, J shed 5 bases, and the junction held 3 bases outside the gene matches. The germline gives CDR1 SGHAT, CDR2 FQNNGV. The CDR3 has 13 residues. The naive CD8 subset, CD45RO-negative cells positively selected for CCR7, excluded terminally differentiated effector memory CD45RA+ cells. Profiling relied on immunoSEQ multiplex PCR, and the TCRdb table lists in-frame clones only, not all of them. The table shows 2 million to 2.5 million clones, with around 93% occurring only once. The sequence was obtained from a man between 18 and 35 years old in good health. Some clones in this sample may be carry-over from other donors' samples. Sequencing was carried out using naive CD8+ T cells from PBMCs. V gene TRBV11-2 combines with J gene TRBJ1-1; TRBD1 matches 9 bases. The CDR3 sequence is CASSDGTGTEAFF. CDR3 nucleotide sequence: TGTGCCAGCAGCGACGGGACAGGGACTGAAGCTTTCTTT.